Listed below are T cell receptor beta chains from one sample, sequenced in a study of radiation and T cells in renal cell carcinoma. Libraries were prepared by immunoSEQ multiplex PCR; TCRdb keeps only in-frame clonotypes and omits some of them. Of around 10,000 clones in the sample, around 63% were seen once. The sequencing used tumor tissue, collected from a patient whose treatment included radiotherapy and nephrectomy. These receptors came from a woman aged 45-59 years with renal cell carcinoma. Both conserved end residues are part of each CDR3. A D gene is named only where the DNA matches it firmly. Not every row has a clone size; where given, it reads once, few, many or a size class.

abundance: .; d_gene: TRBD2; j_gene: TRBJ2-5; v_gene: TRBV4-3; CDR3aa: CASSRLAGGRETQYF; CDR3nt: TGCGCCAGCAGCCGACTAGCGGGGGGGCGGGAGACCCAGTACTTC
abundance: .; d_gene: TRBD1; j_gene: TRBJ1-2; v_gene: TRBV27; CDR3aa: CASSLLGQGAGGYTF; CDR3nt: TGTGCCAGCAGTTTACTCGGCCAGGGGGCCGGGGGCTACACCTTC
abundance: few; d_gene: .; j_gene: TRBJ1-5; v_gene: TRBV2; CDR3aa: CASTRRASNQPQHF; CDR3nt: TGTGCCAGCACTCGCAGGGCTTCCAATCAGCCCCAGCATTTT
abundance: .; d_gene: TRBD2; j_gene: TRBJ2-3; v_gene: TRBV28; CDR3aa: CASSLGLAAAGTQYF; CDR3nt: TGTGCCAGCAGTTTAGGTCTAGCGGCCGCGGGTACGCAGTATTTT
abundance: few; d_gene: .; j_gene: TRBJ2-7; v_gene: TRBV6-7; CDR3aa: CASSPGSSAYEQYF; CDR3nt: TGTGCCAGCAGCCCTGGGAGTAGCGCGTACGAGCAGTACTTC
abundance: medium-sized; d_gene: TRBD1; j_gene: TRBJ1-1; v_gene: TRBV19; CDR3aa: CASGTGIRGPNTEAFF; CDR3nt: TGTGCCAGTGGGACAGGGATAAGGGGACCGAACACTGAAGCTTTCTTT
abundance: .; d_gene: .; j_gene: TRBJ2-7; v_gene: TRBV7-2; CDR3aa: CASSPTSDNTYEQYF; CDR3nt: TGTGCCAGCAGCCCGACGTCGGACAACACCTACGAGCAGTACTTC
abundance: once; d_gene: .; j_gene: TRBJ1-6; v_gene: TRBV6-1; CDR3aa: CASNEGADHNSPLHF; CDR3nt: TGTGCCAGCAATGAAGGGGCCGACCATAATTCACCCCTCCACTTT
abundance: .; d_gene: TRBD2; j_gene: TRBJ2-1; v_gene: TRBV7-3; CDR3aa: CASSPTSGSRNEQFF; CDR3nt: TGTGCCAGCAGCCCCACTAGCGGGAGTAGAAATGAGCAGTTCTTC
abundance: once; d_gene: .; j_gene: TRBJ2-3; v_gene: TRBV9; CDR3aa: CASSETGLGDTQYF; CDR3nt: TGTGCCAGCAGCGAGACTGGGCTTGGGGATACGCAGTATTTT
abundance: medium-sized; d_gene: TRBD2; j_gene: TRBJ2-7; v_gene: TRBV5-3; CDR3aa: CARSLPGTSGRAGVYEQYF; CDR3nt: TGTGCCAGAAGCTTGCCTGGGACTAGCGGGAGGGCAGGGGTGTACGAGCAGTACTTC
abundance: .; d_gene: .; j_gene: TRBJ1-1; v_gene: TRBV5-1; CDR3aa: CASSLDTVNTEAFF; CDR3nt: TGCGCCAGCAGCTTGGACACTGTGAACACTGAAGCTTTCTTT
abundance: .; d_gene: .; j_gene: TRBJ2-5; v_gene: TRBV15; CDR3aa: CATSRNRGRGETQYF; CDR3nt: TGTGCCACCAGCAGAAATAGAGGACGTGGAGAGACCCAGTACTTC
abundance: .; d_gene: .; j_gene: TRBJ1-6; v_gene: TRBV4-3; CDR3aa: CASSQSRDTGSPLHF; CDR3nt: TGCGCCAGCAGCCAGAGCCGGGACACAGGTTCACCCCTCCACTTT
abundance: .; d_gene: TRBD2; j_gene: TRBJ2-3; v_gene: TRBV9; CDR3aa: CASSYSGGATDTQYF; CDR3nt: TGTGCCAGCAGCTACAGCGGGGGAGCCACAGATACGCAGTATTTT
abundance: once; d_gene: TRBD2; j_gene: TRBJ2-7; v_gene: TRBV9; CDR3aa: CASSVGTSTAYEQYF; CDR3nt: TGTGCCAGCAGCGTAGGGACTAGCACCGCCTACGAGCAGTACTTC
abundance: medium-sized; d_gene: .; j_gene: TRBJ2-1; v_gene: TRBV19; CDR3aa: CASSLGTAEQFF; CDR3nt: TGTGCCAGTAGTCTAGGGACCGCCGAGCAGTTCTTC
abundance: .; d_gene: TRBD1; j_gene: TRBJ2-2; v_gene: TRBV6-6; CDR3aa: CASKQGDAGELFF; CDR3nt: TGTGCCAGCAAACAGGGGGACGCCGGGGAGCTGTTTTTT
abundance: .; d_gene: .; j_gene: TRBJ2-5; v_gene: TRBV9; CDR3aa: CASSGTAQETQYF; CDR3nt: TGTGCCAGCAGCGGGACAGCCCAAGAGACCCAGTACTTC
abundance: .; d_gene: .; j_gene: TRBJ1-2; v_gene: TRBV5-4; CDR3aa: CASSYMGQDYGYTF; CDR3nt: TGTGCCAGCAGCTACATGGGACAAGACTATGGCTACACCTTC
abundance: .; d_gene: TRBD1; j_gene: TRBJ1-1; v_gene: TRBV7-2; CDR3aa: CASSRQGSNTEAFF; CDR3nt: TGTGCCAGCAGCCGACAGGGTTCGAACACTGAAGCTTTCTTT
abundance: .; d_gene: TRBD1; j_gene: TRBJ2-7; v_gene: TRBV7-6; CDR3aa: CASSLGTGDTYEQYF; CDR3nt: TGTGCCAGCAGCTTGGGGACAGGGGATACCTACGAGCAGTACTTC
abundance: .; d_gene: TRBD1; j_gene: TRBJ1-5; v_gene: TRBV10-3; CDR3aa: CAAGTDNQPQHF; CDR3nt: TGTGCCGCCGGGACAGACAATCAGCCCCAGCATTTT
abundance: .; d_gene: .; j_gene: TRBJ2-3; v_gene: TRBV9; CDR3aa: CASSVAPGTDTQYF; CDR3nt: TGTGCCAGCAGCGTAGCTCCAGGCACAGATACGCAGTATTTT